This TCR beta chain is drawn from a study of shared clonotypes between healthy human individuals. Study-level points and caveats: Compared with memory subsets, naive subsets generally had larger estimated richness.

A remark on this clone: Its specificity is unknown.

CD45RO negativity and positive selection for CCR7 defined naive CD8 cells, a population that excluded terminally differentiated effector memory CD45RA+ cells. Germline CDR1 reads MNHEY; CDR2 reads SVGAGI. V lost 7 bases, J lost 4 bases, and 6 bases stayed unmatched. The CDR3 length is 13 residues. The repertoire was sequenced with immunoSEQ multiplex PCR; TCRdb's copy has only in-frame clones and lacks some. Of about 1,800,000 clones listed, just under 95% are singletons. The chain combines TRBV6-5 with TRBJ1-1; 7 bases are a match to TRBD1. This clonotype originated in a man aged 18 to 29 in good health. The sequenced sample was naive CD8+ T cells sorted from blood. In nucleotides, the CDR3 is TGTGCCAGCACGTTGGCAGGGGGCACTGAAGCTTTCTTT. Protein sequence: CASTLAGGTEAFF.